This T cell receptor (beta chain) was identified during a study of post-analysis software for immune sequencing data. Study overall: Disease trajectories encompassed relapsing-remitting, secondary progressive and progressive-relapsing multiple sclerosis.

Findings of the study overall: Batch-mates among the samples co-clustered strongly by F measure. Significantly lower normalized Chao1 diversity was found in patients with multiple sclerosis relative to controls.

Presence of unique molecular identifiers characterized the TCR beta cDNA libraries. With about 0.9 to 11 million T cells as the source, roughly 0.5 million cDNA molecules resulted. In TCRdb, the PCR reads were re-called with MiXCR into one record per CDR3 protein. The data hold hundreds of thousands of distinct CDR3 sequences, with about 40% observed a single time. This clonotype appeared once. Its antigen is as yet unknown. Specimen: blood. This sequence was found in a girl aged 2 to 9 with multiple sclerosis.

CDR3 nucleotide sequence: TGCGCCAGCAGCTGGGGGAACAGGGGCGACTCCTACGAGCAGTACTTC. Its translation: CASSWGNRGDSYEQYF. The chain carries TRBV5-1 and TRBJ2-7; 7 positions agree with TRBD1. The CDR3 covers 16 residues. Germline trimming cut 3 bases from V and 0 bases from J; bases unmatched to any gene: 9. Germline-derived CDR1 and CDR2 are SGHRS and YFSETQ.